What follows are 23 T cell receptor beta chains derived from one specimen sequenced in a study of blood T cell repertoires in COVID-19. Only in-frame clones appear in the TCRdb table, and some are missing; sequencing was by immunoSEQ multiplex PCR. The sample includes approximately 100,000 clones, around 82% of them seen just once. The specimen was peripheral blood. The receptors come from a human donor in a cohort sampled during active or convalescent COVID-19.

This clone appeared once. CDR3 sequence (DNA): TGTGCCAGCAGCCCCAGGGGGGACAGCTCCTACGAGCAGTACTTC. Protein sequence: CASSPRGDSSYEQYF. This chain links TRBV11-2 with TRBJ2-7; TRBD1 is a possible D gene (7 bases). The length of the CDR3 is 15 residues. Germline loops: CDR1 SGHAT, CDR2 FQNNGV. Trimming pared 5 bases from V and 0 bases from J, leaving 14 bases between.

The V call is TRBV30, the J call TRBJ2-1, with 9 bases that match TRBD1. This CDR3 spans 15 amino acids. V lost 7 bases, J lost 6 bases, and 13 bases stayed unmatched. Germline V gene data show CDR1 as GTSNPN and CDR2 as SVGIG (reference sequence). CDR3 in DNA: TGTGCCTATCAGAGAAGGGACAGGGCCCTCAATGAGCAGTTCTTC. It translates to CAYQRRDRALNEQFF.

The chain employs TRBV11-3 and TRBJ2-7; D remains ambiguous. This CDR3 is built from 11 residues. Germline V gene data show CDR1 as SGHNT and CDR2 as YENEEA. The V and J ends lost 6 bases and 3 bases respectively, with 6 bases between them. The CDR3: CASSNFYEQYF. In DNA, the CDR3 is TGTGCCAGCAGTAATTTCTACGAGCAGTACTTC.

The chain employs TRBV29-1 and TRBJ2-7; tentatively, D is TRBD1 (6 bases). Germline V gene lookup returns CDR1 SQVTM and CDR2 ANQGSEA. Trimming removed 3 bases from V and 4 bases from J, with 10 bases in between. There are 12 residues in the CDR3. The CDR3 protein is CSVEDSFYEQYF. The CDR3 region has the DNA TGCAGCGTTGAGGACAGTTTTTACGAGCAGTACTTC.

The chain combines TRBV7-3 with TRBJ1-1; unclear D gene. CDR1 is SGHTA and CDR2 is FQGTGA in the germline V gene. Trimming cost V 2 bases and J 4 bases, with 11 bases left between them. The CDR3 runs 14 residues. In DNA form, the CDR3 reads TGTGCCAGCAGCTTAGCGGGATTGGGCACTGAAGCTTTCTTT. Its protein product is CASSLAGLGTEAFF.

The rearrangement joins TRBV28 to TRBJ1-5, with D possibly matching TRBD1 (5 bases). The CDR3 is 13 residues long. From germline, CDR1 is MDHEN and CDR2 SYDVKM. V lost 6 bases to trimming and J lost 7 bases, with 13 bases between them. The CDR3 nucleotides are TGTGCCAGCAGCCTCGGGCAGGGACAGCCCCAGCATTTT. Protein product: CASSLGQGQPQHF.

In DNA form, the CDR3 reads TGTGCCAGCAGCACGACAGGCGTTCCTCGCTACAATGAGCAGTTCTTC. Its protein product is CASSTTGVPRYNEQFF. The rearrangement joins TRBV6-6 to TRBJ2-1, with a possible D match to TRBD1 (6 bases). V was trimmed by 6 bases and J by 3 bases, leaving 18 bases between them. The CDR3 covers 16 residues. The germline gives CDR1 MNHNY, CDR2 SVGAGI (reference sequence).

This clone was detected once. CDR3: CASSTPVGSSGNTIYF. The CDR3 region has the DNA TGTGCCAGCAGCACCCCGGTAGGGAGCTCTGGAAACACCATATATTTT. The rearrangement joins TRBV7-6 to TRBJ1-3; no definite D call. Germline V lookup: CDR1 SGHVS, CDR2 FNYEAQ. The CDR3 contains 16 residues. Trimming removed 5 bases at V and 0 bases at J, with 14 bases between.

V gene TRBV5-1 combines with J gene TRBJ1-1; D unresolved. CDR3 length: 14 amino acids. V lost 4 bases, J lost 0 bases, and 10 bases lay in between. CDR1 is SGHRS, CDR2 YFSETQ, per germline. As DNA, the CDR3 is TGCGCCAGCAGCGCCATTGGCCTGAACACTGAAGCTTTCTTT. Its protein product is CASSAIGLNTEAFF.

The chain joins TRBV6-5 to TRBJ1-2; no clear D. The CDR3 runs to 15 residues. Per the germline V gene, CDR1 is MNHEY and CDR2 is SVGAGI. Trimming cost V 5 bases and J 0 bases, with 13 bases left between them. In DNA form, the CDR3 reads TGTGCCAGCAGTCGTACAACTAACACTAACTATGGCTACACCTTC. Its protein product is CASSRTTNTNYGYTF.

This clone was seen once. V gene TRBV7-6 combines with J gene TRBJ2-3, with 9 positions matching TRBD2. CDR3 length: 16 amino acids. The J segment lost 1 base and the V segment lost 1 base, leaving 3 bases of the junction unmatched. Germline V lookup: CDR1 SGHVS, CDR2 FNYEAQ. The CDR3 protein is CASSLGVAGGTDTQYF. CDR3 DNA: TGTGCCAGCAGCTTAGGGGTAGCGGGGGGCACAGATACGCAGTATTTT.

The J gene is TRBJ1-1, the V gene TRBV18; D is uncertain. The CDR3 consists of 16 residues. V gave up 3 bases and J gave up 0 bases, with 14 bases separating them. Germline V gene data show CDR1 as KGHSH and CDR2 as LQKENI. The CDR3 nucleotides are TGTGCCAGCTCACCCCTCGGACTGACCATGAACACTGAAGCTTTCTTT. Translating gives CASSPLGLTMNTEAFF.

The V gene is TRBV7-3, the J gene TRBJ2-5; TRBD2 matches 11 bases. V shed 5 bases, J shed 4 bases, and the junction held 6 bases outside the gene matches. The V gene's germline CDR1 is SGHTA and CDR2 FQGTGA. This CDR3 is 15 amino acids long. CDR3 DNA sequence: TGTGCCAGCAGCACCCTAGCGGGGGGTACAGAGACCCAGTACTTC. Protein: CASSTLAGGTETQYF.

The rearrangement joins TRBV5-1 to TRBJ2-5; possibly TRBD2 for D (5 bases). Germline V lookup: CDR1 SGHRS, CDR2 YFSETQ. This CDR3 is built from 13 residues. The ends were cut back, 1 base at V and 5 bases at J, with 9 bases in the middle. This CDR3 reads CASSLWGVETQYF. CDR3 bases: TGCGCCAGCAGCTTGTGGGGAGTGGAGACCCAGTACTTC.

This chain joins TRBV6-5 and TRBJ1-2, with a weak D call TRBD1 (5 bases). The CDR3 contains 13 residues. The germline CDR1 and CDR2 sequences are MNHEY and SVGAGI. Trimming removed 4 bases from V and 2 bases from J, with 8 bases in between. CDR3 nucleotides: TGTGCCAGCAGTTTCGACAGCAACTATGGCTACACCTTC. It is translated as CASSFDSNYGYTF.

The CDR3 reads CASSPISGGSHEQYF. CDR3 DNA sequence: TGTGCCAGCTCCCCTATTAGCGGGGGAAGCCACGAGCAGTACTTC. The chain combines TRBV19 with TRBJ2-7; 9 bases map to TRBD2. V was clipped by 9 bases and J by 5 bases; unmatched bases: 14. The CDR3 length is 15 residues. The germline V gene encodes CDR1 LNHDA and CDR2 SQIVND (reference sequence).

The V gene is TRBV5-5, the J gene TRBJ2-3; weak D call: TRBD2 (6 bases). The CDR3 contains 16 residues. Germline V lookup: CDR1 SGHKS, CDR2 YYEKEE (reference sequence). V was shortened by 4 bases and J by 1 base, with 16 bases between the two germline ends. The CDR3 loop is CASSPRGREGTDTQYF. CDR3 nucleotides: TGTGCCAGCAGCCCGCGGGGACGGGAAGGCACAGATACGCAGTATTTT.

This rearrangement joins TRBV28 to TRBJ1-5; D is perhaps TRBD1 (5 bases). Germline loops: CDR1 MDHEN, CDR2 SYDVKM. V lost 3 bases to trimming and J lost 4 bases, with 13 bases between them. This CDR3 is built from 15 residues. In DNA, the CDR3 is TGTGCCAGCAGTTTTCACGGGGGTGGGAATCAGCCCCAGCATTTT. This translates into CASSFHGGGNQPQHF.

The CDR3 DNA reads TGTGCCACCAGTGACCCAGGGGGCTGGAATGAGCAGTTCTTC. It encodes CATSDPGGWNEQFF. This sequence joins TRBV24-1 and TRBJ2-1, with 8 bases that match TRBD1. V lost 4 bases to trimming and J lost 7 bases; unmatched junction nucleotides: 5. CDR1 KGHDR and CDR2 SFDVKD come from the germline V gene. The CDR3 is made up of 14 amino acids.

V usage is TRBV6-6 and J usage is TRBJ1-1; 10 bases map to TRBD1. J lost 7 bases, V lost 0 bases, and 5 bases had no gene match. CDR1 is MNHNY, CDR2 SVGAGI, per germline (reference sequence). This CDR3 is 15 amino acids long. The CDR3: CASSYSDRGLDEAFF. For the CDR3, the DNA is TGTGCCAGCAGTTACTCCGACAGGGGGCTTGATGAAGCTTTCTTT.

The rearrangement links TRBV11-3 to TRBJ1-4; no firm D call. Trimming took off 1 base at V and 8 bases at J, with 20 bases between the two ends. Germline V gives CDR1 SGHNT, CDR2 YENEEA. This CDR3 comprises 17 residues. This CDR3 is CASSLGDGGRRREKLFF. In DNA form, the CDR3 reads TGTGCCAGCAGCTTAGGAGATGGAGGGCGGAGAAGAGAAAAACTGTTTTTT.

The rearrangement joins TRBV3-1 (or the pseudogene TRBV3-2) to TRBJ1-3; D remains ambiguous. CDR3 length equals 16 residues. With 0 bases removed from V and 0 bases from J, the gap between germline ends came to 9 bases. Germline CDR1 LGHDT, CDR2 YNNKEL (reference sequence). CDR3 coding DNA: TGTGCCAGCAGCCAAGATTTTGGGAGCTCTGGAAACACCATATATTTT. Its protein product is CASSQDFGSSGNTIYF.

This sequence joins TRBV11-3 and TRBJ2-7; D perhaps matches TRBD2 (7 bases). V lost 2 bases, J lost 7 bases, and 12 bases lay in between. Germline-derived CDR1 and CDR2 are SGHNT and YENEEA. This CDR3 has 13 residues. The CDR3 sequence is CASSLSRGGEQYF. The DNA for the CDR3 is TGTGCCAGCAGCTTAAGTAGGGGGGGTGAGCAGTACTTC.